This T cell receptor beta chain was recorded in a study of cytomegalovirus exposure and HLA in healthy donors. About this clone itself: Its antigen is not identified.

This CDR3 spans 13 amino acids. With 1 base removed from V and 3 bases from J, the gap between germline ends came to 5 bases. From germline, CDR1 is SGHKS and CDR2 YYEKEE (reference sequence). The study, taken as a whole, reports: CMV serostatus was the sole immune exposure data available.

PCR was performed using 60 Vbeta and 13 Jbeta primers. Libraries were prepared by immunoSEQ multiplex PCR; TCRdb keeps only in-frame clonotypes and omits some of them. The top ten clones hold 0.45% to 0.6% of a sample with fewer than 95,000 clones, around three quarters of them seen once. This sequence originates from a man aged 25-45 years in good health and CMV-seronegative. This chain uses TRBV5-5 with TRBJ1-5, with D unresolved. Sequences were obtained from PBMCs. CDR3 bases: TGTGCCAGCAGCTTGTCCGTCAATCAGCCCCAGCATTTT. It specifies CASSLSVNQPQHF.